The source of this TCR beta chain is a study of T cell repertoires in cytomegalovirus infection. Study context: A matching HLA type, together with CMV infection, was signaled by public TCR beta signatures.

Of note for this clonotype: The antigen is unknown.

The study, taken as a whole, reports: Summed public TCR beta family frequency identified CMV carriers bearing the relevant HLA. The ex vivo response was dominated by HLA-C-restricted CMV-specific TCR beta clonotypes.

TCRdb itself ran the reads through MiXCR, one entry per CDR3 protein. The sample includes around 450,000 distinct CDR3 sequences, under 40% of them seen just once. This CDR3 has 13 amino acids. Trimming cost V 7 bases and J 7 bases, with 16 bases left between them. Germline V CDR1 and CDR2: SQVTM, ANQGSEA. This receptor was taken from a human donor in good health (CMV status not recorded). Some clones in this sample may be carry-over from other donors' samples. The chain has TRBV29-1 and TRBJ2-2; no clear D. Sequencing was done on a sample of PBMCs. CDR3 residues: CSASTRMGGELFF. CDR3 coding DNA: TGCAGCGCCTCCACCAGGATGGGCGGGGAGCTGTTTTTT.